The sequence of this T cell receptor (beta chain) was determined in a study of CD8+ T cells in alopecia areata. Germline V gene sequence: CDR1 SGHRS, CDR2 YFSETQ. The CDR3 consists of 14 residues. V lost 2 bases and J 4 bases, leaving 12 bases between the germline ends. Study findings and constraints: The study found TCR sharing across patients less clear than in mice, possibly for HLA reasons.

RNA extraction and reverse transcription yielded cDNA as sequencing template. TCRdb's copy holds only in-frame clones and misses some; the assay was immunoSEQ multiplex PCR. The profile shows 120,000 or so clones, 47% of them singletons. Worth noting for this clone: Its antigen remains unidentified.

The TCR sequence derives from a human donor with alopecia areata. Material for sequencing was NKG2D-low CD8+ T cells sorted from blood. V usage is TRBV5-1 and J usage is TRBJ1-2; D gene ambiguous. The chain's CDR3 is CASSFGDESYGYTF. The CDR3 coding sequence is TGCGCCAGCAGCTTTGGAGACGAAAGCTATGGCTACACCTTC.